Below, 5 T cell receptor beta chains from the same sample are listed, as sequenced in a study of T cell repertoires in cytomegalovirus infection. For these TCRs, the target antigens are not known. TCRdb called the reads again in MiXCR, with one record for every CDR3 protein. The table lists 450,000 to 650,000 distinct CDR3 sequences, around 40% of them singletons, with over 45% in the top ten. This specimen consisted of cultured PBMCs, obtained from culture after CMV antigen stimulation. The source is a human donor in good health (CMV status not recorded). Some clones in this sample may be carry-over from other donors' samples.

This chain connects TRBV20-1 to TRBJ2-3; 11 nucleotides match TRBD2. Germline lookup yields CDR1 DFQATT and CDR2 SNEGSKA (reference sequence). Germline trimming cut 6 bases from V and 5 bases from J; bases unmatched to any gene: 7. The CDR3 length is 14 residues. CDR3: CSAIRTSGLDTQYF. The CDR3 bases are TGCAGTGCCATAAGGACTAGCGGGTTAGATACGCAGTATTTT.

The chain joins TRBV18 to TRBJ1-2, with TRBD1 matching 8 bases. The CDR3 loop spans 12 amino acids. Unmatched junction bases numbered 4, after V lost 3 bases and J lost 10 bases. CDR1 and CDR2 from the germline V gene are KGHSH and LQKENI. CDR3: CASSPRTGNYTF. The CDR3 DNA follows: TGTGCCAGCTCACCCCGGACAGGGAACTACACCTTC.

V is TRBV2 and J is TRBJ2-7; 9 bases agree with TRBD2. V shed 7 bases, J shed 7 bases, and the junction held 2 bases outside the gene matches. CDR3 length: 11 amino acids. Germline lookup yields CDR1 SNHLY and CDR2 FYNNEI. The CDR3 here is CASIAGVEQYF. The CDR3 DNA reads TGTGCCAGCATAGCGGGAGTTGAGCAGTACTTC.

The gene calls are TRBV7-9 and TRBJ2-5; 8 bases align to TRBD2. The J segment lost 1 base and the V segment lost 7 bases, leaving 5 bases of the junction unmatched. The CDR3 extends over 14 amino acids. CDR1 is SEHNR, CDR2 FQNEAQ, per germline (reference sequence). CDR3 sequence (DNA): TGTGCCAGCATGTGGCGGGAGGCCCAAGAGACCCAGTACTTC. Its protein is CASMWREAQETQYF.

This rearrangement joins TRBV19 to TRBJ1-5, with 8 bases that match TRBD1. V lost 4 bases to trimming and J lost 4 bases; unmatched junction nucleotides: 12. Germline CDR1 is LNHDA and CDR2 is SQIVND (reference sequence). CDR3 length: 17 residues. Here the CDR3 reads CASSTPPGQGYNQPQHF. The DNA of the CDR3 is TGTGCCAGTAGTACTCCCCCCGGACAGGGATATAATCAGCCCCAGCATTTT. Full variable domain (rest looked up from reference TRBV19 and TRBJ1-5): DGGITQSPKYLFRKEGQNVTLSCEQNLNHDAMYWYRQDPGQGLRLIYYSQIVNDFQKGDIAEGYSVSREKKESFPLTVTSAQKNPTAFYLCASSTPPGQGYNQPQHFGDGTRLSIL.